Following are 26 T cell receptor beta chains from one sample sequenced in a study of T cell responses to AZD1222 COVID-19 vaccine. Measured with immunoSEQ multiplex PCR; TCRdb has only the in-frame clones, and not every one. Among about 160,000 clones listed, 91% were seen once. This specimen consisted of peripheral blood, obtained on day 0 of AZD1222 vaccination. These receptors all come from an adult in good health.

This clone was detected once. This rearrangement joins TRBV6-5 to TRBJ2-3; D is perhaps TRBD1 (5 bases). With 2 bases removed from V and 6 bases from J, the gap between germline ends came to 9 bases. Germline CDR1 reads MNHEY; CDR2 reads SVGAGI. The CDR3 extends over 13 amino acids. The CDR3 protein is CASSYRRVDTQYF. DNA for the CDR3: TGTGCCAGCAGTTACCGCAGGGTGGATACGCAGTATTTT.

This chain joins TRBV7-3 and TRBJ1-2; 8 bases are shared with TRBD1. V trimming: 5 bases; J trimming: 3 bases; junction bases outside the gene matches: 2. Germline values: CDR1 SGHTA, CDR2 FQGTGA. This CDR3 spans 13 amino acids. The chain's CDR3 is CASSPDRDYGYTF. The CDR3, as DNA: TGTGCCAGCAGCCCGGACAGGGACTATGGCTACACCTTC.

CDR3 protein: CASSINRRGGYTF. CDR3 DNA: TGTGCCAGTAGTATAAACCGGAGGGGAGGCTACACCTTC. J is TRBJ1-2 and V is TRBV19; a weak D match, TRBD1 (5 bases). Per germline, CDR1 LNHDA and CDR2 SQIVND (reference sequence). The CDR3 has 13 amino acids. V was shortened by 2 bases and J by 8 bases, with 12 bases between the two germline ends.

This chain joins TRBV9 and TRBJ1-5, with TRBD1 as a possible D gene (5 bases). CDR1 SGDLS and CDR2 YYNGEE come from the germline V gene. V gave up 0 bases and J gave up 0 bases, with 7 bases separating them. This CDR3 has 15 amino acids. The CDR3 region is CASSVGQNSNQPQHF. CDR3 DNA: TGTGCCAGCAGCGTAGGACAGAATAGCAATCAGCCCCAGCATTTT.

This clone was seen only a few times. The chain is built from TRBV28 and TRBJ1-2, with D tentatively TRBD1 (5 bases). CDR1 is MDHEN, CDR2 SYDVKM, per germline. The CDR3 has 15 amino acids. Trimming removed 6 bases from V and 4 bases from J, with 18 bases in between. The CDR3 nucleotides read TGTGCCAGCAGCCCCTGGGCGGGGGGAGCCTATGGCTACACCTTC. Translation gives CASSPWAGGAYGYTF.

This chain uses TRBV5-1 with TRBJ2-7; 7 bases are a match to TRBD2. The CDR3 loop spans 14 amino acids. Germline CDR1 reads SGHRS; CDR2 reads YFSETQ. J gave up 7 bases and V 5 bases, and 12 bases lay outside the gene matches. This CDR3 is CASSLAAPLREQYF. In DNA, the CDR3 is TGCGCCAGCAGTCTAGCGGCACCCCTACGTGAGCAGTACTTC. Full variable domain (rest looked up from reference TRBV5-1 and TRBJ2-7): KAGVTQTPRYLIKTRGQQVTLSCSPISGHRSVSWYQQTPGQGLQFLFEYFSETQRNKGNFPGRFSGRQFSNSRSEMNVSTLELGDSALYLCASSLAAPLREQYFGPGTRLTVT.

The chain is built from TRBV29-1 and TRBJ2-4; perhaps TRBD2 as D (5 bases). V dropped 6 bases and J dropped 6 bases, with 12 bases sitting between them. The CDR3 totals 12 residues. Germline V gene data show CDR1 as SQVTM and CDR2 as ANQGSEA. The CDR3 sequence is CSVRSGSNIQYF. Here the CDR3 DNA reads TGCAGCGTCCGATCGGGATCAAACATTCAGTACTTC.

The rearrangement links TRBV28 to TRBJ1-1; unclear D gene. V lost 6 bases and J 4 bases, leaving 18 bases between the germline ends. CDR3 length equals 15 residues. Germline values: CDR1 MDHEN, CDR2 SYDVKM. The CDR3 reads CASSQPFRGFTEAFF. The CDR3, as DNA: TGTGCCAGCAGCCAACCATTCCGGGGATTCACTGAAGCTTTCTTT.

The chain's CDR3 is CASSRGQGFEAFF. The CDR3 DNA follows: TGTGCCAGCAGCCGGGGACAGGGGTTCGAAGCTTTCTTT. The chain has TRBV11-3 and TRBJ1-1, with TRBD1 matching 10 bases. The CDR3 runs 13 residues. The V gene end was trimmed by 5 bases and the J gene end by 8 bases; junction bases not matched to a gene: 5. Germline V gene sequence: CDR1 SGHNT, CDR2 YENEEA.

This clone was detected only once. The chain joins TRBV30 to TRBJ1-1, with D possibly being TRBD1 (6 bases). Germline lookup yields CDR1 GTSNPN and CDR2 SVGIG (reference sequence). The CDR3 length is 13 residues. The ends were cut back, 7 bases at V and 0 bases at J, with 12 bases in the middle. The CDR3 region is CALGGPMNTEAFF. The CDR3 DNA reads TGTGCCTTGGGGGGCCCAATGAACACTGAAGCTTTCTTT. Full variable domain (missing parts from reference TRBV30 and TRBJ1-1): SQTIHQWPATLVQPVGSPLSLECTVEGTSNPNLYWYRQAAGRGLQLLFYSVGIGQISSEVPQNLSASRPQDRQFILSSKKLLLSDSGFYLCALGGPMNTEAFFGQGTRLTVV.

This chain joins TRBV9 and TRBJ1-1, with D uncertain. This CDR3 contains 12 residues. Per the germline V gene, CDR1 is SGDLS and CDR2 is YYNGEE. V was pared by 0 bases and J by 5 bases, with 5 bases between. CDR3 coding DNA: TGTGCCAGCAGCGTAGTGGAAACTGAAGCTTTCTTT. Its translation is CASSVVETEAFF.

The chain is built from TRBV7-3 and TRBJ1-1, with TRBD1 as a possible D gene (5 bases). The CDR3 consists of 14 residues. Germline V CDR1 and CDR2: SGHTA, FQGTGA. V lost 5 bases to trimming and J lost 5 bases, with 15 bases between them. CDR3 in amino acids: CASSPGPLGTEAFF. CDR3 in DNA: TGTGCCAGCAGCCCGGGGCCCTTGGGGACTGAAGCTTTCTTT.

The CDR3: CASSPQLAGARNTQYF. DNA of the CDR3: TGTGCCAGCAGCCCGCAACTAGCGGGAGCAAGAAATACGCAGTATTTT. The genes are TRBV14 and TRBJ2-3; 11 bases align to TRBD2. This CDR3 has 16 residues. Trimming removed 4 bases from V and 7 bases from J; junction bases left unmatched: 10. The V gene's germline CDR1 is SGHDN and CDR2 FVKESK. Combining the CDR3 with reference TRBV14 and TRBJ2-3 gives the whole variable domain EAGVTQFPSHSVIEKGQTVTLRCDPISGHDNLYWYRRVMGKEIKFLLHFVKESKQDESGMPNNRFLAERTGGTYSTLKVQPAELEDSGVYFCASSPQLAGARNTQYFGPGTRLTVL.

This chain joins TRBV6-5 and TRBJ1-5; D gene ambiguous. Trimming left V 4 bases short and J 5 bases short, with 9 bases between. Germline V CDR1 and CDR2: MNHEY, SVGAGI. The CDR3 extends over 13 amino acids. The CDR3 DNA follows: TGTGCCAGCAGTTGGGTGGGCGATCAGCCCCAGCATTTT. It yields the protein CASSWVGDQPQHF.

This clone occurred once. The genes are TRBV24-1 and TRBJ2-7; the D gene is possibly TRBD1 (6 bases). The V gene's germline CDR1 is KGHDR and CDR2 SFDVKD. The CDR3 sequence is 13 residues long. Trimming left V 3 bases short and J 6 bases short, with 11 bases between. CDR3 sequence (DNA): TGTGCCACCAGTGATCCTACAGGGACCGAGCAGTACTTC. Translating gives CATSDPTGTEQYF.

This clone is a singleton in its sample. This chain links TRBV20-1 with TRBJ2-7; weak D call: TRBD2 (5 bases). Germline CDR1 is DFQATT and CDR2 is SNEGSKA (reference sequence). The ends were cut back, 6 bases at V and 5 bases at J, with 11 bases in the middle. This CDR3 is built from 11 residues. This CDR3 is CSAQLVDEQYF. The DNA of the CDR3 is TGCAGTGCCCAACTAGTCGACGAGCAGTACTTC.

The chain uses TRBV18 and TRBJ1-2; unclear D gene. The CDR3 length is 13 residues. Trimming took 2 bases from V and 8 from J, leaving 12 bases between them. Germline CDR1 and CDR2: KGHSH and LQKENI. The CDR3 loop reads CASSPNTVEGYTF. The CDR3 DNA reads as TGTGCCAGCTCACCAAATACAGTGGAAGGCTACACCTTC.

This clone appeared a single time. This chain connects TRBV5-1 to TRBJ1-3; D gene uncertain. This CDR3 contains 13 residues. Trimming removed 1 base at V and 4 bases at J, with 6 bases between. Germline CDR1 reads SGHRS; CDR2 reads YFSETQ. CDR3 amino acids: CASSLSPGNTIYF. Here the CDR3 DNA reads TGCGCCAGCAGCTTGTCTCCCGGAAACACCATATATTTT.

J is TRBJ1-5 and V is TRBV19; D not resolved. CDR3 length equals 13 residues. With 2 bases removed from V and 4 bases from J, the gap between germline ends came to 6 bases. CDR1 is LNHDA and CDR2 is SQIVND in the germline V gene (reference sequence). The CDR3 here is CASSITANQPQHF. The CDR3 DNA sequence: TGTGCCAGTAGTATAACGGCTAATCAGCCCCAGCATTTT.

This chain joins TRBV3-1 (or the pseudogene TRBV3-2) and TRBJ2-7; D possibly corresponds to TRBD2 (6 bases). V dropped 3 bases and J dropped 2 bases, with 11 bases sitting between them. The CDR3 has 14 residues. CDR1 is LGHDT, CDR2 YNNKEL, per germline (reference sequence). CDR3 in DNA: TGTGCCAGCAGCCAGGGACTCCTGGCCTACGAGCAGTACTTC. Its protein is CASSQGLLAYEQYF.

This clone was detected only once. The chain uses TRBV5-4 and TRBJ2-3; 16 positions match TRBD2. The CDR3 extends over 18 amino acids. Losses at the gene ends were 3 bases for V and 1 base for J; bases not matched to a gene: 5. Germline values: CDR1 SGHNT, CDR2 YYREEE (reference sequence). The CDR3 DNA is TGTGCCAGCAGCTCCGGGACTAGCGGGAGGGCGCGCACAGATACGCAGTATTTT. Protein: CASSSGTSGRARTDTQYF.

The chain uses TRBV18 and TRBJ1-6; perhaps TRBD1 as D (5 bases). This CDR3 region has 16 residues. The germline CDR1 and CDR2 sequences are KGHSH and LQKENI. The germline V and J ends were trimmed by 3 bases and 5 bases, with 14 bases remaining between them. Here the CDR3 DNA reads TGTGCCAGCTCACCCCGGGGCCTGGTCGATAATTCACCCCTCCACTTT. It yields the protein CASSPRGLVDNSPLHF. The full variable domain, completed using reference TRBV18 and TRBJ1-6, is NAGVMQNPRHLVRRRGQEARLRCSPMKGHSHVYWYRQLPEEGLKFMVYLQKENIIDESGMPKERFSAEFPKEGPSILRIQQVVRGDSAAYFCASSPRGLVDNSPLHFGNGTRLTVT.

The CDR3 protein is CASSLRVGLTEAFF. CDR3 nucleotides: TGTGCCAGCAGTTTAAGGGTGGGGCTCACTGAAGCTTTCTTT. The rearrangement links TRBV28 to TRBJ1-1; D perhaps matches TRBD1 (5 bases). With 2 bases removed from V and 4 bases from J, the gap between germline ends came to 11 bases. The CDR3 runs 14 residues. Germline V CDR1 and CDR2: MDHEN, SYDVKM.

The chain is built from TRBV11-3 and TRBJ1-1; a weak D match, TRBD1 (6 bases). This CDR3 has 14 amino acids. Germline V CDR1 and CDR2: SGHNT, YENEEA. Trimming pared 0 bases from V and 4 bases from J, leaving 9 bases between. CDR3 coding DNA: TGTGCCAGCAGCTTAGAAGGGGGGGGCACTGAAGCTTTCTTT. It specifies CASSLEGGGTEAFF.

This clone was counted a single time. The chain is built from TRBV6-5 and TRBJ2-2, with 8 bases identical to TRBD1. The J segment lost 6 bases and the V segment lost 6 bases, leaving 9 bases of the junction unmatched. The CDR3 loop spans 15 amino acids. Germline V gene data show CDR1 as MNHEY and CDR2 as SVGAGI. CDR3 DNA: TGTGCCAGCAGGGCGGACAGGGCGAGGGCCGGGGAGCTGTTTTTT. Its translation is CASRADRARAGELFF.

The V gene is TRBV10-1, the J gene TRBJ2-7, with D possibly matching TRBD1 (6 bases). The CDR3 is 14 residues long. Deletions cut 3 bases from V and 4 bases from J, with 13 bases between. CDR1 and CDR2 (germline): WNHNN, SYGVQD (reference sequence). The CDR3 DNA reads TGCGCCAGCAGTGACCCTGGACAGCTATACGAGCAGTACTTC. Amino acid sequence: CASSDPGQLYEQYF.